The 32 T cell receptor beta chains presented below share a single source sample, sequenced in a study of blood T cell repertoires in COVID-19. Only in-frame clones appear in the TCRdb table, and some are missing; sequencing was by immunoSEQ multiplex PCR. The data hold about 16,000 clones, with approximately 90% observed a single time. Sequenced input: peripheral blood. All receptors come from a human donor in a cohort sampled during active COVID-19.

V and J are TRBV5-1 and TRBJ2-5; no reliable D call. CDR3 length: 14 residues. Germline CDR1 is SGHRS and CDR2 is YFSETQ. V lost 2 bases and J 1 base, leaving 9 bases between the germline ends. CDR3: CASSFNSLQETQYF. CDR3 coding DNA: TGCGCCAGCAGCTTTAACAGTCTCCAAGAGACCCAGTACTTC. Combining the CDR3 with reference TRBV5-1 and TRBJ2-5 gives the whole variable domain KAGVTQTPRYLIKTRGQQVTLSCSPISGHRSVSWYQQTPGQGLQFLFEYFSETQRNKGNFPGRFSGRQFSNSRSEMNVSTLELGDSALYLCASSFNSLQETQYFGPGTRLLVL.

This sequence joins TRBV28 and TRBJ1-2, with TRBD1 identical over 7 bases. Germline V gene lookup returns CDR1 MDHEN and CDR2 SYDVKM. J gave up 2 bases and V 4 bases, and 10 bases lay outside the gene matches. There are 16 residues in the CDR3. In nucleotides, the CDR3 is TGTGCCAGCAGTTCCCCTAGACAGGGAGTGAACTATGGCTACACCTTC. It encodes CASSSPRQGVNYGYTF.

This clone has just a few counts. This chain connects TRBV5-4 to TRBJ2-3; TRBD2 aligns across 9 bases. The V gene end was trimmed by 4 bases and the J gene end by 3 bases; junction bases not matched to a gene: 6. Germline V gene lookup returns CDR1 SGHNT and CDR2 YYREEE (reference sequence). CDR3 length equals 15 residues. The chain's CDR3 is CASSTPGLATDTQYF. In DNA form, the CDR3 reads TGTGCCAGCAGCACCCCGGGACTAGCAACAGATACGCAGTATTTT.

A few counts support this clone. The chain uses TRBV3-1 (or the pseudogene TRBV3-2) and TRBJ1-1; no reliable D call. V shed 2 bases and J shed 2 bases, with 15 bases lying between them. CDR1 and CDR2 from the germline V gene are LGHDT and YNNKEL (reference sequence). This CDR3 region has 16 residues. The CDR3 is CASSQSRRTPNTEAFF. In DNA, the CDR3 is TGTGCCAGCAGCCAATCCCGGCGGACTCCCAACACTGAAGCTTTCTTT.

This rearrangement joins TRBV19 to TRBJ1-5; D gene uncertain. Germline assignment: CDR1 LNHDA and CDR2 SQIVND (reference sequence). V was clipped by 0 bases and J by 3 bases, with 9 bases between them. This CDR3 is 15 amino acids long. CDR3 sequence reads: CASSIESGNNQPQHF. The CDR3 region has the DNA TGTGCCAGTAGTATAGAATCGGGGAACAATCAGCCCCAGCATTTT.

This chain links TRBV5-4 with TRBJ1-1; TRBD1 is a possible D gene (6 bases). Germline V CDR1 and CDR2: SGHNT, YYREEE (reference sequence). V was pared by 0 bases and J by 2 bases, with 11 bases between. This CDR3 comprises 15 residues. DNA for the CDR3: TGTGCCAGCAGCTTGGGCGGGGGCATCAACACTGAAGCTTTCTTT. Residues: CASSLGGGINTEAFF.

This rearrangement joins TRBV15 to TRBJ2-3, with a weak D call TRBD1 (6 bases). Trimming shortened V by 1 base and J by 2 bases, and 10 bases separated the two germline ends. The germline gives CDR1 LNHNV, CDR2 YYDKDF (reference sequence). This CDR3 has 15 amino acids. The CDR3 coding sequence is TGTGCCACCAGCAGAGGGACAGCCCTCACAGATACGCAGTATTTT. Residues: CATSRGTALTDTQYF.

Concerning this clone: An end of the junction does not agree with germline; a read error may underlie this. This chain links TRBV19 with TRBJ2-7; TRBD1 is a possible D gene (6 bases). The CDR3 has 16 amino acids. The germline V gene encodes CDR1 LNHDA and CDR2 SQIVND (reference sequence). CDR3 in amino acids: CANSLSYRVQAYEQYF. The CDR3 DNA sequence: TGTGCCAATAGTCTATCATACAGGGTCCAGGCCTACGAGCAGTACTTC.

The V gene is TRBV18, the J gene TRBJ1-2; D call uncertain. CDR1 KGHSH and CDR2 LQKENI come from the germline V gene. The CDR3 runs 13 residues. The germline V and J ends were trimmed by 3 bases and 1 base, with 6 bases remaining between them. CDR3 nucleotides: TGTGCCAGCTCACCGGAGGATAACTATGGCTACACCTTC. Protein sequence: CASSPEDNYGYTF.

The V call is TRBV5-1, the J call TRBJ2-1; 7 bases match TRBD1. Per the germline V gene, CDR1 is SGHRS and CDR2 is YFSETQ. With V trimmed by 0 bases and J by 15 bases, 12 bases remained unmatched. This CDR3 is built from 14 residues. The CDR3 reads CASSLELQGSIAFF. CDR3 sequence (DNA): TGCGCCAGCAGCTTGGAACTACAGGGGTCCATCGCGTTCTTC.

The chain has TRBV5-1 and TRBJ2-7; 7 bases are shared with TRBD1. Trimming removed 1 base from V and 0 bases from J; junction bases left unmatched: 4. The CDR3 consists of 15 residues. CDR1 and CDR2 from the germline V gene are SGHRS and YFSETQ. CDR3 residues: CASSLRTGGSYEQYF. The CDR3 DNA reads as TGCGCCAGCAGCTTGCGGACAGGCGGCTCCTACGAGCAGTACTTC. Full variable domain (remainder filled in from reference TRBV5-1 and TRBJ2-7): KAGVTQTPRYLIKTRGQQVTLSCSPISGHRSVSWYQQTPGQGLQFLFEYFSETQRNKGNFPGRFSGRQFSNSRSEMNVSTLELGDSALYLCASSLRTGGSYEQYFGPGTRLTVT.

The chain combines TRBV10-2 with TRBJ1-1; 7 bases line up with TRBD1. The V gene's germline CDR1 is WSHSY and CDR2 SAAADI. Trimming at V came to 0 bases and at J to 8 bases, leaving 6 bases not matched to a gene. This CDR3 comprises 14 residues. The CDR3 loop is CASSESGGTAEAFF. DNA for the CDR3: TGCGCCAGCAGTGAGTCAGGGGGGACAGCCGAAGCTTTCTTT.

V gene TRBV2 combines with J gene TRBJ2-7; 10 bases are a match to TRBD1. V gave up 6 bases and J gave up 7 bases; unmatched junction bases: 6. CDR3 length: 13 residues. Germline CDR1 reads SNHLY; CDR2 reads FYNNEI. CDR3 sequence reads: CASRATGGVEQYF. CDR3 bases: TGTGCCAGCAGAGCGACAGGGGGCGTAGAGCAGTACTTC.

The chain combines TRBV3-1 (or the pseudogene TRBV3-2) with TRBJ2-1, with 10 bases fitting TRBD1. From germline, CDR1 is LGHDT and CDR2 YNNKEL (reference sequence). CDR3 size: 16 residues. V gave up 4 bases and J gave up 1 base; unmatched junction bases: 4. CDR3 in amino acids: CASSPRTGGSYNEQFF. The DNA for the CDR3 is TGTGCCAGCAGCCCTCGGACAGGGGGTTCCTACAATGAGCAGTTCTTC.

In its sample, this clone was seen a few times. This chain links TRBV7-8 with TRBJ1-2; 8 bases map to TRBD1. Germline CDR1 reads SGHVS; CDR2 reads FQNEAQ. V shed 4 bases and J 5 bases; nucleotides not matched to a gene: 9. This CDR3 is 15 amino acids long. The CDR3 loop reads CASSSRTGTVYGYTF. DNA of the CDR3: TGTGCCAGCAGCTCCCGGACAGGGACGGTATATGGCTACACCTTC.

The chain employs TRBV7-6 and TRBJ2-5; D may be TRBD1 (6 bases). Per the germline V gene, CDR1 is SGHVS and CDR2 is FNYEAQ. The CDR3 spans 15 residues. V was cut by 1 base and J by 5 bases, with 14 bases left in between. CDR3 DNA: TGTGCCAGCAGCTTAGGTCACAGGGTTGAGGAGACCCAGTACTTC. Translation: CASSLGHRVEETQYF. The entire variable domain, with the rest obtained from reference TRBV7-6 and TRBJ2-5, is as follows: GAGVSQSPRYKVTKRGQDVALRCDPISGHVSLYWYRQALGQGPEFLTYFNYEAQQDKSGLPNDRFSAERPEGSISTLTIQRTEQRDSAMYRCASSLGHRVEETQYFGPGTRLLVL.

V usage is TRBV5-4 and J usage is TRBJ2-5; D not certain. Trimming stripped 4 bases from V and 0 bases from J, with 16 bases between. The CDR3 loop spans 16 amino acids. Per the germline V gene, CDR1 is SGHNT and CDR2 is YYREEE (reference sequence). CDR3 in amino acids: CASSPLGVAYQETQYF. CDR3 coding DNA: TGTGCCAGCAGCCCTCTAGGCGTAGCCTACCAAGAGACCCAGTACTTC.

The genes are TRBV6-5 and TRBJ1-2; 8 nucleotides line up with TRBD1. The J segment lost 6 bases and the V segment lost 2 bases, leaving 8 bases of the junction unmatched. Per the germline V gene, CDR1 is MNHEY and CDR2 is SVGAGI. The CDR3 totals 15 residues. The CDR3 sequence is CASSYRGRGQDGYTF. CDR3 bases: TGTGCCAGCAGTTACCGGGGCAGGGGGCAAGATGGCTACACCTTC.

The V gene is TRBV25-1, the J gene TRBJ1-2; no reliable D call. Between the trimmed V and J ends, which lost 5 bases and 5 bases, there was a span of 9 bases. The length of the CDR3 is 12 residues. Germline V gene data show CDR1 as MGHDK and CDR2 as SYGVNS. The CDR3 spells CASSISRYGYTF. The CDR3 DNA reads TGTGCCAGCAGTATTTCCCGTTATGGCTACACCTTC.

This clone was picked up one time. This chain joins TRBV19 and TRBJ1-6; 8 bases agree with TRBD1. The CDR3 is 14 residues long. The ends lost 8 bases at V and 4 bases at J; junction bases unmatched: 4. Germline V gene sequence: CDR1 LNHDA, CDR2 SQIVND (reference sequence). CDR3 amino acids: CASSGGPYNSPLHF. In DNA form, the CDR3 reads TGTGCCAGTTCAGGGGGCCCATATAATTCACCCCTCCACTTT.

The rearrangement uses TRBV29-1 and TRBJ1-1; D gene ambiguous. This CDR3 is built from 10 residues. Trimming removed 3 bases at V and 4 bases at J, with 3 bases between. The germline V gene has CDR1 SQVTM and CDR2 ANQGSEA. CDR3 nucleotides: TGCAGCGTTGACAGCACTGAAGCTTTCTTT. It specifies CSVDSTEAFF.

CDR3 residues: CASSPLARELFF. CDR3 bases: TGTGCCAGCTCACCGTTGGCCAGGGAGCTGTTTTTT. This chain links TRBV18 with TRBJ2-2, with D unresolved. The CDR3 sequence is 12 residues long. The V gene's germline CDR1 is KGHSH and CDR2 LQKENI. V gave up 3 bases and J gave up 9 bases, with 8 bases separating them.

CDR3: CASSAPTGIYTDTQYF. In DNA, the CDR3 is TGTGCCAGCAGCGCGCCGACAGGGATATACACAGATACGCAGTATTTT. The chain recombines TRBV9 with TRBJ2-3, with TRBD1 identical over 7 bases. This CDR3 has 16 amino acids. Germline CDR1 and CDR2: SGDLS and YYNGEE. Losses at the gene ends were 3 bases for V and 2 bases for J; bases not matched to a gene: 9.

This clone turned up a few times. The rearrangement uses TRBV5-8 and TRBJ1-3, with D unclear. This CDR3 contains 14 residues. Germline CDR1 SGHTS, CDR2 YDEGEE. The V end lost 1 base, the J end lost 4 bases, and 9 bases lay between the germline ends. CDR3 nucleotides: TGTGCCAGCAGCTTGTTTGTAGAGGGAAACACCATATATTTT. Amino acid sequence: CASSLFVEGNTIYF. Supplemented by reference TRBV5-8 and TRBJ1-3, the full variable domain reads EAGVTQSPTHLIKTRGQQATLRCSPISGHTSVYWYQQALGLGLQFLLWYDEGEERNRGNFPPRFSGRQFPNYSSELNVNALELEDSALYLCASSLFVEGNTIYFGEGSWLTVV.

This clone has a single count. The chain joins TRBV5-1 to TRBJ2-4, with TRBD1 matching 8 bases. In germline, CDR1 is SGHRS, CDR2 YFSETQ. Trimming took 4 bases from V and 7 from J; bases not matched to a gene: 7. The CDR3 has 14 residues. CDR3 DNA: TGCGCCAGCAGCGTGGGGACAGGCCGGAACATTCAGTACTTC. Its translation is CASSVGTGRNIQYF.

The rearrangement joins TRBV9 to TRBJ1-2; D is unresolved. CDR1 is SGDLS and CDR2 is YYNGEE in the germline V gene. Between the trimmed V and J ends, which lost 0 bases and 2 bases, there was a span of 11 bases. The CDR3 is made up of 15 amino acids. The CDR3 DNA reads TGTGCCAGCAGCGTAGATGTAGGGAGGAACTATGGCTACACCTTC. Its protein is CASSVDVGRNYGYTF.

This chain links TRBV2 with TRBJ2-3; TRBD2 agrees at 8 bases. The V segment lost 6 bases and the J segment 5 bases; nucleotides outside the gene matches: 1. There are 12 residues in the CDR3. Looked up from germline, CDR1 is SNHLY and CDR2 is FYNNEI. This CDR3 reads CASSGGGDTQYF. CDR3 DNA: TGTGCCAGCAGCGGGGGGGGAGATACGCAGTATTTT.

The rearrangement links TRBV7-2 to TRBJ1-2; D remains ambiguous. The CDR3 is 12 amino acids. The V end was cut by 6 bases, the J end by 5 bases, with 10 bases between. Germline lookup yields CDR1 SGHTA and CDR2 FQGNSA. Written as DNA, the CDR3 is TGTGCCAGCAGTCAGAACAGATATGGCTACACCTTC. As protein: CASSQNRYGYTF.

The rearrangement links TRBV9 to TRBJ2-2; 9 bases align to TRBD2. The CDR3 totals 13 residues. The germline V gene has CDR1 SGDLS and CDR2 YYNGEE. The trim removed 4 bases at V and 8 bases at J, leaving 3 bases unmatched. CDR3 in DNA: TGTGCCAGCAGCCCGGGACTAGCTGGGGAGCTGTTTTTT. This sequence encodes CASSPGLAGELFF. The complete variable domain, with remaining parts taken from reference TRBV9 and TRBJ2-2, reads DSGVTQTPKHLITATGQRVTLRCSPRSGDLSVYWYQQSLDQGLQFLIQYYNGEERAKGNILERFSAQQFPDLHSELNLSSLELGDSALYFCASSPGLAGELFFGEGSRLTVL.

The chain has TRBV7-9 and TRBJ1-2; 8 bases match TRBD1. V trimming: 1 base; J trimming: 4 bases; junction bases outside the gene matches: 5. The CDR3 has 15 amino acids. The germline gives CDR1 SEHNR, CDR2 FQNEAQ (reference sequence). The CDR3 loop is CASSLGQGAGYGYTF. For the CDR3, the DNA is TGTGCCAGCAGCTTAGGCCAGGGGGCGGGCTATGGCTACACCTTC.

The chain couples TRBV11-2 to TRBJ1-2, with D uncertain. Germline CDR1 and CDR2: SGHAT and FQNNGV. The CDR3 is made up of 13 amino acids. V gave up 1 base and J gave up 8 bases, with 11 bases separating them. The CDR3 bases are TGTGCCAGCAGCTTAGGTACGGGAATCGGCTACACCTTC. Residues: CASSLGTGIGYTF.

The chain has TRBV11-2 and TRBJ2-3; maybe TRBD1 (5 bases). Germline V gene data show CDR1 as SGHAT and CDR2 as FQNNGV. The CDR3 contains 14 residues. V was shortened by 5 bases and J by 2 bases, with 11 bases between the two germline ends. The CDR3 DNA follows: TGTGCCAGCAGCCAGGGCATCCCCACAGATACGCAGTATTTT. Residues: CASSQGIPTDTQYF. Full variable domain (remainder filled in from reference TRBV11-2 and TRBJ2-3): EAGVAQSPRYKIIEKRQSVAFWCNPISGHATLYWYQQILGQGPKLLIQFQNNGVVDDSQLPKDRFSAERLKGVDSTLKIQPAKLEDSAVYLCASSQGIPTDTQYFGPGTRLTVL.